This T cell receptor beta chain was retrieved from a study of liver allograft versus peripheral blood T cells. Overall study: Comparisons were made between T cell receptor repertoires found in transplanted livers and those circulating in recipients' peripheral blood.

Per the germline V gene, CDR1 is DFQATT and CDR2 is SNEGSKA (reference sequence). The length of the CDR3 is 15 residues. Trimming removed 0 bases from V and 0 bases from J, with 9 bases in between. In TCRdb, the reads were re-called with MiXCR into one record per CDR3 protein. The sample lists about 7,900 distinct CDR3 sequences, roughly 18% occurring once. By share, this clonotype counts as medium-sized. Its antigen remains unknown. Whole-study findings and limits: Intragraft T cell receptor repertoires of liver allografts were reported to differ from peripheral blood repertoires.

This chain joins TRBV20-1 and TRBJ2-1, with D hard to call. The clonotype comes from a human patient who had a liver transplant. Some of the T cells may derive from the graft donor. CDR3 nucleotide sequence: TGCAGTGCTAGAGAAACAGTGAGCTCCTACAATGAGCAGTTCTTC. It codes for CSARETVSSYNEQFF.